A selection of T cell receptor beta chains follows, all from one sample in a study of blood T cell repertoires in COVID-19. Data came from immunoSEQ multiplex PCR; TCRdb stores just in-frame clones and leaves some out. The sample contains some 150,000 clones, 88% of which appear only once. The sequenced material came from PBMCs or T cells enriched from blood (not recorded which). The receptors were gathered from a woman in her thirties with acute COVID-19. Both conserved end residues are part of each CDR3. Fields, in order: V gene, J gene, clone size, D gene, CDR3 DNA, CDR3 protein. A D gene is named only where the DNA matches it firmly. The size field is filled for only some rows; it gives once, few, many or a size class.

V gene: TRBV7-2; J gene: TRBJ1-4; clone size: once; D gene: -; CDR3 DNA: TGTGCCAGCAGTTCAAGGGGGGGCTTAGCTAATGAAAAACTGTTTTTT; CDR3 protein: CASSSRGGLANEKLFF
V gene: TRBV5-6; J gene: TRBJ2-7; clone size: -; D gene: -; CDR3 DNA: TGTGCCAGCACCCTGGGGGCGGCAACTTACGAGCAGTACTTC; CDR3 protein: CASTLGAATYEQYF
V gene: TRBV10-3; J gene: TRBJ2-7; clone size: -; D gene: TRBD1; CDR3 DNA: TGTGCCATTCACCCGGGACAGGGGGTGTACGAGCAGTACTTC; CDR3 protein: CAIHPGQGVYEQYF
V gene: TRBV5-4; J gene: TRBJ2-2; clone size: -; D gene: TRBD2; CDR3 DNA: TGTGCCAGCAGCCCGTTAGCGGGGACGAACACCGGGGAGCTGTTTTTT; CDR3 protein: CASSPLAGTNTGELFF
V gene: TRBV7-2; J gene: TRBJ2-7; clone size: -; D gene: -; CDR3 DNA: TGTGCCAGCAGCTTAGCGTTTAGCGGTTACGAGCAGTACTTC; CDR3 protein: CASSLAFSGYEQYF
V gene: TRBV7-2; J gene: TRBJ2-7; clone size: -; D gene: TRBD1; CDR3 DNA: TGTGCCAGCAGCTTAGGGGCAGGGGGCGGCGAGCAGTACTTC; CDR3 protein: CASSLGAGGGEQYF
V gene: TRBV18; J gene: TRBJ1-5; clone size: -; D gene: TRBD1; CDR3 DNA: TGTGCCAGCTCGAGGGGGCAGAACAATCAGCCCCAGCATTTT; CDR3 protein: CASSRGQNNQPQHF
V gene: TRBV7-2; J gene: TRBJ2-1; clone size: -; D gene: TRBD2; CDR3 DNA: TGTGCCAGCAGCTTAGGGGGGACTAGCGGAGGAAAGGGGCAGTTCTTC; CDR3 protein: CASSLGGTSGGKGQFF
V gene: TRBV6-5; J gene: TRBJ1-2; clone size: -; D gene: -; CDR3 DNA: TGTGCCAGCAGTTACTCCGGGGGACCCTATGGCTACACCTTC; CDR3 protein: CASSYSGGPYGYTF
V gene: TRBV9; J gene: TRBJ1-4; clone size: -; D gene: TRBD1; CDR3 DNA: TGTGCCAGCAGCCCACACAGCCCGACAGGGCTAGGAGAAAAACTGTTTTTT; CDR3 protein: CASSPHSPTGLGEKLFF
V gene: TRBV7-9; J gene: TRBJ1-3; clone size: -; D gene: -; CDR3 DNA: TGTGCCAGCAGCTTACGAGGTGCTCCTGGAAACACCATATATTTT; CDR3 protein: CASSLRGAPGNTIYF
V gene: TRBV4-1; J gene: TRBJ1-4; clone size: -; D gene: -; CDR3 DNA: TGCGCCAGCAGCCAGCAGGGCCAGGAAAAACTGTTTTTT; CDR3 protein: CASSQQGQEKLFF
V gene: TRBV28; J gene: TRBJ2-2; clone size: -; D gene: TRBD2; CDR3 DNA: TGTGCCAGCACCCAACGAGCGGGAGCCACCGGGGAGCTGTTTTTT; CDR3 protein: CASTQRAGATGELFF
V gene: TRBV28; J gene: TRBJ2-2; clone size: -; D gene: -; CDR3 DNA: TGTGCCAGCAGTTTCTCCGTTTCGACCGGGGAGCTGTTTTTT; CDR3 protein: CASSFSVSTGELFF
V gene: TRBV7-9; J gene: TRBJ1-5; clone size: -; D gene: -; CDR3 DNA: TGTGCCAGCAGCGCCGAGGTGGAGCCCAATCAGCCCCAGCATTTT; CDR3 protein: CASSAEVEPNQPQHF
V gene: TRBV6-2/TRBV6-3; J gene: TRBJ2-1; clone size: once; D gene: -; CDR3 DNA: TGTGCCAGCAGTTTCCAAGCATATGAGCAGTTCTTC; CDR3 protein: CASSFQAYEQFF
V gene: TRBV7-2; J gene: TRBJ1-5; clone size: -; D gene: -; CDR3 DNA: TGTGCCAGCAGCTTAATGAGGGGGGGCTATCAGCCCCAGCATTTT; CDR3 protein: CASSLMRGGYQPQHF